This is a list of T cell receptor beta chains from one sample in a study of CD8 T cells in Susac syndrome. From the immunoSEQ multiplex PCR reads, TCRdb called clonotypes with MiXCR, one entry per CDR3 protein. The sample has some 110,000 distinct CDR3 sequences; around 94% are singletons. The source material was CD8+ T cells from PBMCs. The receptors derive from a human donor with Susac syndrome. Both conserved end residues are part of each CDR3. A D gene is named only where the DNA matches it firmly. Clone size is stated in some rows and not others, as once, few, many or a class when expanded.

size,D,J,V,CDR3,DNA
-,TRBD2,TRBJ2-2,TRBV6-5,CASNGGEGNTGELFF,TGTGCCAGCAATGGCGGGGAGGGGAACACCGGGGAGCTGTTTTTT
few,TRBD1,TRBJ2-7,TRBV29-1,CSVVPGQGPPSDEQYF,TGCAGCGTCGTTCCGGGACAGGGGCCTCCCTCGGACGAGCAGTACTTC
-,-,TRBJ2-5,TRBV7-8,CASSPGRPPKETQYF,TGTGCCAGCAGCCCTGGGCGGCCCCCCAAAGAGACCCAGTACTTC
-,-,TRBJ2-3,TRBV20-1,CSAPPLGASTDTQYF,TGCAGTGCTCCCCCTCTAGGGGCTTCCACAGATACGCAGTATTTT
-,-,TRBJ2-5,TRBV9,CASSVDWMETQYF,TGTGCCAGCAGCGTAGATTGGATGGAGACCCAGTACTTC
-,-,TRBJ2-5,TRBV13,CASSNGGVGETQYF,TGTGCCAGCAGCAACGGCGGGGTTGGAGAGACCCAGTACTTC
-,TRBD1,TRBJ2-7,TRBV27,CASSLGAGTEAYEQYF,TGTGCCAGCAGTTTGGGCGCCGGGACAGAAGCCTACGAGCAGTACTTC
-,-,TRBJ2-5,TRBV20-1,CSARQPGGQETQYF,TGCAGTGCTAGACAACCTGGGGGGCAAGAGACCCAGTACTTC
-,-,TRBJ1-2,TRBV20-1,CSARDRGSENYGYTF,TGCAGTGCTAGAGATAGAGGCTCCGAGAACTATGGCTACACCTTC
-,-,TRBJ1-2,TRBV7-9,CASSLVGQNYGYTF,TGTGCCAGCAGCTTAGTTGGACAGAACTATGGCTACACCTTC
-,-,TRBJ1-1,TRBV20-1,CSARDMGRGNEAFF,TGCAGTGCTAGAGATATGGGAAGGGGAAATGAAGCTTTCTTT
-,-,TRBJ2-3,TRBV29-1,CSGYPDGPTDTQYF,TGCAGCGGATACCCCGACGGACCCACAGATACGCAGTATTTT
-,TRBD1,TRBJ2-3,TRBV29-1,CSAETGASTDTQYF,TGCAGCGCTGAGACAGGGGCGAGCACAGATACGCAGTATTTT
-,TRBD1,TRBJ2-1,TRBV7-6,CASSSGTGPYNEQFF,TGTGCCAGCAGCTCCGGGACAGGGCCCTACAATGAGCAGTTCTTC
-,-,TRBJ2-7,TRBV6-5,CASSPMDGTYEQYF,TGTGCCAGCAGTCCCATGGACGGTACCTACGAGCAGTACTTC
-,-,TRBJ1-5,TRBV20-1,CSARDRLELGNQPQHF,TGCAGTGCTAGAGACAGGCTAGAGTTGGGCAATCAGCCCCAGCATTTT
-,-,TRBJ2-3,TRBV13,CASSSAPTDTQYF,TGTGCCAGCAGCTCGGCTCCCACAGATACGCAGTATTTT
-,-,TRBJ1-3,TRBV9,CASQGSSEGNTIYF,TGTGCCAGCCAGGGATCCTCCGAGGGAAACACCATATATTTT
-,-,TRBJ1-1,TRBV7-3,CASSSSDWNTEAFF,TGTGCCAGCAGCTCCTCTGACTGGAACACTGAAGCTTTCTTT
-,TRBD1,TRBJ1-6,TRBV13,CASSLAYRDRENSPLHF,TGTGCCAGCAGCTTAGCATACCGGGACAGGGAGAATTCACCCCTCCACTTT
-,-,TRBJ2-3,TRBV20-1,CSARDGGAPTDTQYF,TGCAGTGCTAGAGATGGGGGGGCCCCCACAGATACGCAGTATTTT
-,-,TRBJ2-7,TRBV27,CASSHPRDPSSYEQYF,TGTGCCAGCAGCCACCCAAGGGACCCCAGCTCCTACGAGCAGTACTTC
-,-,TRBJ2-7,TRBV5-6,CASSSRDEHYEQYF,TGTGCCAGCAGCAGTCGGGACGAGCACTACGAGCAGTACTTC
-,-,TRBJ2-6,TRBV9,CASSVRVDTSGANVLTF,TGTGCCAGCAGCGTAAGGGTCGACACCTCTGGGGCCAACGTCCTGACTTTC
-,-,TRBJ1-2,TRBV20-1,CSVDEGEFGYTF,TGCAGTGTAGATGAGGGGGAGTTTGGCTACACCTTC
-,TRBD1,TRBJ1-2,TRBV10-3,CAIGTGGLGDGYTF,TGTGCCATCGGGACAGGGGGATTGGGCGATGGCTACACCTTC
-,TRBD1,TRBJ2-6,TRBV19,CASSMQDRSGANVLTF,TGTGCCAGTAGTATGCAGGACAGGTCTGGGGCCAACGTCCTGACTTTC
-,TRBD1,TRBJ1-2,TRBV12-3/TRBV12-4,CASTLQGYDGYTF,TGTGCCAGCACCCTACAGGGGTATGATGGCTACACCTTC
once,-,TRBJ2-7,TRBV9,CASSPGTLSPEQYF,TGTGCCAGCAGCCCCGGGACACTCAGTCCCGAGCAGTACTTC
-,-,TRBJ1-1,TRBV5-1,CASSSSGGMGTEAFF,TGCGCCAGCAGCTCCAGCGGGGGGATGGGAACTGAAGCTTTCTTT
-,-,TRBJ1-6,TRBV2,CASTAGLPYSPLHF,TGTGCCAGCACCGCGGGTCTCCCTTATTCACCCCTCCACTTT
-,-,TRBJ1-2,TRBV25-1,CASSERSSFGPLYGYTF,TGTGCCAGCAGTGAAAGATCCAGTTTTGGGCCTCTCTATGGCTACACCTTC
-,-,TRBJ2-7,TRBV7-8,CASGVFGDEQYF,TGTGCCAGCGGCGTGTTCGGGGACGAGCAGTACTTC
-,-,TRBJ2-5,TRBV27,CASNPETQYF,TGTGCCAGCAATCCAGAGACCCAGTACTTC
-,-,TRBJ2-1,TRBV2,CASSELPAMSSYNEQFF,TGTGCCAGCAGTGAATTACCTGCGATGAGCTCCTACAATGAGCAGTTCTTC
-,-,TRBJ2-5,TRBV7-9,CASSDEEETQYF,TGTGCCAGCAGCGATGAAGAAGAGACCCAGTACTTC